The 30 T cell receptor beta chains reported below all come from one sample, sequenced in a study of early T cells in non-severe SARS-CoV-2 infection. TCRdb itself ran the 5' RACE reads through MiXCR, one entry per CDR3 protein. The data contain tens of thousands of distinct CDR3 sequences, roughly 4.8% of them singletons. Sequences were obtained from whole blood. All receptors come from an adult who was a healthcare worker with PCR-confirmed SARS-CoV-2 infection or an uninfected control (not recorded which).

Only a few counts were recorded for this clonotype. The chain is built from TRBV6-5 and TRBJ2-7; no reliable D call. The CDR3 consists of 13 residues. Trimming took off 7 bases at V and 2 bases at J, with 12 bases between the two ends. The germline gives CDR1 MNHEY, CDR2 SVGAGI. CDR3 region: CASTDPRTYEQYF. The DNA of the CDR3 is TGTGCCAGCACCGACCCGAGGACCTACGAGCAGTACTTC.

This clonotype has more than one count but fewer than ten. CDR3 sequence: CASSPLPAYEQYF. The CDR3 DNA reads as TGTGCCAGTAGTCCCCTCCCAGCCTACGAGCAGTACTTC. This chain links TRBV19 with TRBJ2-7; D remains unclear. V was cut by 5 bases and J by 2 bases, with 10 bases left in between. The length of the CDR3 is 13 residues. Germline values: CDR1 LNHDA, CDR2 SQIVND (reference sequence). The full variable domain, rest sourced from reference TRBV19 and TRBJ2-7, is DGGITQSPKYLFRKEGQNVTLSCEQNLNHDAMYWYRQDPGQGLRLIYYSQIVNDFQKGDIAEGYSVSREKKESFPLTVTSAQKNPTAFYLCASSPLPAYEQYFGPGTRLTVT.

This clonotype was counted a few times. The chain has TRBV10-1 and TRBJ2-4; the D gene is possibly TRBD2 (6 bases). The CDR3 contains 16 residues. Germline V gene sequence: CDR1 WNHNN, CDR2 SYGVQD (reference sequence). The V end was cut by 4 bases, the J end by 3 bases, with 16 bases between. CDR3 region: CASSATAKAGKNIQYF. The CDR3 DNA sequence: TGCGCCAGCAGTGCAACCGCCAAAGCGGGCAAAAACATTCAGTACTTC.

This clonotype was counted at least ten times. CDR3 bases: TGTGCCAGCAGTTCAGGCGGGGGGGATCGCAATGAGCAGTTCTTC. This encodes CASSSGGGDRNEQFF. The rearrangement links TRBV12-3 or TRBV12-4 to TRBJ2-1, with 9 bases matching TRBD2. With 4 bases clipped from V and 6 bases from J, the junction kept 7 bases outside the gene matches. CDR3 size: 15 residues.

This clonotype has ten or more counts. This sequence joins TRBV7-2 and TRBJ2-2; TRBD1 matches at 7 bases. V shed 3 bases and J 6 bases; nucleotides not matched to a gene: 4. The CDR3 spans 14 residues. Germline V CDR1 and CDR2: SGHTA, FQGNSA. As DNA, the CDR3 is TGTGCCAGCAGCTTTGCAACAGGGGCCGGGGAGCTGTTTTTT. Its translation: CASSFATGAGELFF.

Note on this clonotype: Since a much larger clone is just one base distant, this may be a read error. CDR3: CANSPLYGYTF. The CDR3, as DNA: TGTGCCAACAGCCCTTTATATGGCTACACCTTC. J is TRBJ1-2 and V is TRBV6-1; D gene ambiguous. There are 11 residues in the CDR3. The V and J ends lost 10 bases and 5 bases respectively, with 11 bases between them. Germline CDR1 MNHNS, CDR2 SASEGT.

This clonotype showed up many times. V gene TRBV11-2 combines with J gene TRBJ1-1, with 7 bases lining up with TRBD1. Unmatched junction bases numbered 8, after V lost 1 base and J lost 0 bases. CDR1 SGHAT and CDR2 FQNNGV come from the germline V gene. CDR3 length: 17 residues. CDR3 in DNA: TGTGCCAGCAGCTTAGGACGGACAGGTACAATGAACACTGAAGCTTTCTTT. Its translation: CASSLGRTGTMNTEAFF.

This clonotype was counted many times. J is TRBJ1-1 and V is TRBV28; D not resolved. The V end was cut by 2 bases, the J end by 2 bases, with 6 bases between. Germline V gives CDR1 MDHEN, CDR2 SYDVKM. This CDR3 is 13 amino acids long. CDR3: CASSLIHNTEAFF. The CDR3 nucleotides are TGTGCCAGCAGTTTAATCCATAACACTGAAGCTTTCTTT.

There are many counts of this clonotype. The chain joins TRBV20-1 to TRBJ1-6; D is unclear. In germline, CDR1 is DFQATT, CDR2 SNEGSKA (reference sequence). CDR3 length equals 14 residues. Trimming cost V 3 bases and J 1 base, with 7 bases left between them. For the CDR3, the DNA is TGCAGTGCTAGGGCGGGGTCCTATAATTCACCCCTCCACTTT. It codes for CSARAGSYNSPLHF.

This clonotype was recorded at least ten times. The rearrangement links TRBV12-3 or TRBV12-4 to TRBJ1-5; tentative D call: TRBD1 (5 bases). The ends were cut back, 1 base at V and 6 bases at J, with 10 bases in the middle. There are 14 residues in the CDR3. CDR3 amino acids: CASSLVAGIQPQHF. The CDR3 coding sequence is TGTGCCAGCAGTTTAGTTGCAGGGATTCAGCCCCAGCATTTT.

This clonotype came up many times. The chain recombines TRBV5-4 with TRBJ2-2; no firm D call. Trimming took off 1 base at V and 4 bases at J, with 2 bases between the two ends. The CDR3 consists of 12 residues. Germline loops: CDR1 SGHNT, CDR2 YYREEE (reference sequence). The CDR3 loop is CASSLITGELFF. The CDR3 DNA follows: TGTGCCAGCAGCTTGATCACCGGGGAGCTGTTTTTT. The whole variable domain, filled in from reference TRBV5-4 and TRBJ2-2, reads ETGVTQSPTHLIKTRGQQVTLRCSSQSGHNTVSWYQQALGQGPQFIFQYYREEENGRGNFPPRFSGLQFPNYSSELNVNALELDDSALYLCASSLITGELFFGEGSRLTVL.

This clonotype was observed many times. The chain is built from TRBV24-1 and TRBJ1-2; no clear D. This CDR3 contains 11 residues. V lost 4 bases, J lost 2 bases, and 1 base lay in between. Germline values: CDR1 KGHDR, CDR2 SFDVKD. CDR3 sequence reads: CATSDNYGYTF. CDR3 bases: TGTGCCACCAGTGACAACTATGGCTACACCTTC.

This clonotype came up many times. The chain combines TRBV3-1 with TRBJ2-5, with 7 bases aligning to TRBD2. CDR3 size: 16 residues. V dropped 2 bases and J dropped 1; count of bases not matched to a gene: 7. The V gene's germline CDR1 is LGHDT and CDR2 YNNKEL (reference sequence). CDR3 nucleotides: TGTGCCAGCAGCCAATCATTCAGCGGGGCCCAAGAGACCCAGTACTTC. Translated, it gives CASSQSFSGAQETQYF.

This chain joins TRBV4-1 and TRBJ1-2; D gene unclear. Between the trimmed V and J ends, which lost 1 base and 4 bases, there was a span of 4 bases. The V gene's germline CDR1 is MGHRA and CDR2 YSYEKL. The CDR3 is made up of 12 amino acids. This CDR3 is CASSQGAYGYTF. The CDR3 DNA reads TGCGCCAGCAGCCAAGGTGCCTATGGCTACACCTTC.

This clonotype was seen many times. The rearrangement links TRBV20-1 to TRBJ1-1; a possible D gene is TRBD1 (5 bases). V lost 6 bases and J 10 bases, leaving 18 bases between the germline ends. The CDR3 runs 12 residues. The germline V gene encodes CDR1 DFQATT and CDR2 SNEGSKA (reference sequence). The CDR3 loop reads CSAGGRTARAFF. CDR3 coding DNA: TGCAGTGCGGGGGGACGGACCGCCCGAGCTTTCTTT.

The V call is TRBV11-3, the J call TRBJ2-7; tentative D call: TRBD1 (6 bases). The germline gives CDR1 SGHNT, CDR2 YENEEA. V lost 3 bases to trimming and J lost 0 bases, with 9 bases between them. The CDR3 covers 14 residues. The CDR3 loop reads CASSLQGSSYEQYF. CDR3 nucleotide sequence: TGTGCCAGCAGCTTGCAGGGGAGCTCCTACGAGCAGTACTTC.

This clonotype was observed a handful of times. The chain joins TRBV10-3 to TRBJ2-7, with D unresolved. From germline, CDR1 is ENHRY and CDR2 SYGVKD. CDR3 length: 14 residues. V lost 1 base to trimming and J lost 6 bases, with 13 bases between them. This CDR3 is CAISEFDFGSEQYF. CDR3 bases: TGTGCCATCAGTGAGTTCGACTTCGGGTCCGAGCAGTACTTC.

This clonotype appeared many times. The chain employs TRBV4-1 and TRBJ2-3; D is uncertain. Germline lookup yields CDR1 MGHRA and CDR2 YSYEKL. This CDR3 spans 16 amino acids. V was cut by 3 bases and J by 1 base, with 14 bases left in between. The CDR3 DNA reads TGCGCCAGCAGCCACCCCGGCGGCGGCGGCACAGATACGCAGTATTTT. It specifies CASSHPGGGGTDTQYF.

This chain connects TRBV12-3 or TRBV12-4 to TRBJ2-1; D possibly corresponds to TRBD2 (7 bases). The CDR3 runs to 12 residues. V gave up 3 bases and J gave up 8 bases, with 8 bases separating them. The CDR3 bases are TGTGCCAGCAGTTTCGGGGGGCATGAGCAGTTCTTC. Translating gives CASSFGGHEQFF.

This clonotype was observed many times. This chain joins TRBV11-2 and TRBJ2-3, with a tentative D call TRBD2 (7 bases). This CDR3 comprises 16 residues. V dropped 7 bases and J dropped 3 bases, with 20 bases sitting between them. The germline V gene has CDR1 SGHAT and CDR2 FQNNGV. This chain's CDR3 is CASTLGGGYRTDTQYF. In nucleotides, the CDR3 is TGTGCCAGCACCCTAGGGGGGGGATATCGGACAGATACGCAGTATTTT.

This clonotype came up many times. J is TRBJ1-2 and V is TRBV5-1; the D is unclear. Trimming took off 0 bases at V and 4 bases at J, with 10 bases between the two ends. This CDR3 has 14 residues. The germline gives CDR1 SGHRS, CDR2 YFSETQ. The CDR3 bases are TGCGCCAGCAGCTTGGCTGGACCCGTCTATGGCTACACCTTC. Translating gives CASSLAGPVYGYTF.

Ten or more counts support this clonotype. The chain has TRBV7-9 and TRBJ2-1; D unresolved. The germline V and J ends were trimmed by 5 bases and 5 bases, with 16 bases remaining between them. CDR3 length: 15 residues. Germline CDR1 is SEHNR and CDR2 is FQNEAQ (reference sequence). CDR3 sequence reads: CASSDRALIDNEQFF. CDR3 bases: TGTGCCAGCAGCGACCGGGCCCTAATTGACAATGAGCAGTTCTTC.

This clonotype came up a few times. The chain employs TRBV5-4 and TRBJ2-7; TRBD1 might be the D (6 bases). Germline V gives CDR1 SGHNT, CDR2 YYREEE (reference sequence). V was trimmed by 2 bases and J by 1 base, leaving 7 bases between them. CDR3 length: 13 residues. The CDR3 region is CASSFDRSYEQYF. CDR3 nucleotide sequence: TGTGCCAGCAGCTTTGACAGGTCCTACGAGCAGTACTTC.

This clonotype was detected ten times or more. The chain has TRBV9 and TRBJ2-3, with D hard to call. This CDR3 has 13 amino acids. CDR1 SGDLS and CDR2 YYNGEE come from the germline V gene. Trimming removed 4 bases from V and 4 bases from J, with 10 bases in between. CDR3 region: CASSPSVADTQYF. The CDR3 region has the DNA TGTGCCAGCAGCCCTTCCGTGGCAGATACGCAGTATTTT.

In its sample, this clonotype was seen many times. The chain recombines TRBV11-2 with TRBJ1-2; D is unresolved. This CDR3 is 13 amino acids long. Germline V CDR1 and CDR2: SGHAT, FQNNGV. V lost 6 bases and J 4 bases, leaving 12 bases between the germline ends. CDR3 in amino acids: CASSSGLAYGYTF. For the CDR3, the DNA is TGTGCCAGCAGTTCCGGACTAGCCTATGGCTACACCTTC.

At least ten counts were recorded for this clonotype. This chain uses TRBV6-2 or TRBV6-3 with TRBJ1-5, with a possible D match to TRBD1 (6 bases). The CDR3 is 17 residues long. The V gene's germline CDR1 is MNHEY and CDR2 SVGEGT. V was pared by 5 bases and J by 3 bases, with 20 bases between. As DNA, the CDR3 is TGTGCCAGCAGTGGGATTCTCGGCGACAGGAACAATCAGCCCCAGCATTTT. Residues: CASSGILGDRNNQPQHF.

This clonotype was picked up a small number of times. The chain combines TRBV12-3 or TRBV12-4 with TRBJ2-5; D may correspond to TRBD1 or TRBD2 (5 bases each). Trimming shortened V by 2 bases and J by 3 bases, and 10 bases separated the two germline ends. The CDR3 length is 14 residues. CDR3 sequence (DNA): TGTGCCAGCAGTTTAACGGGGCCGAAAGAGACCCAGTACTTC. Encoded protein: CASSLTGPKETQYF.

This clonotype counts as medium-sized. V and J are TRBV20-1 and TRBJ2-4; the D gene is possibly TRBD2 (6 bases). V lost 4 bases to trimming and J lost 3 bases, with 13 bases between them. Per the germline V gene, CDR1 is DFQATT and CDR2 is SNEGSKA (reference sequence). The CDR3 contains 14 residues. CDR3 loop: CSANPRGGKNIQYF. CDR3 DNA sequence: TGCAGTGCTAACCCCCGGGGAGGCAAAAACATTCAGTACTTC.

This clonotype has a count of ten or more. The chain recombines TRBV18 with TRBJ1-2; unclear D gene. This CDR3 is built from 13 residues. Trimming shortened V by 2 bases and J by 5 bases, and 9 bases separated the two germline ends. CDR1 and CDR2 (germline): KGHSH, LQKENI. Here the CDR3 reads CASSPGDNYGYTF. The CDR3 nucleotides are TGTGCCAGCTCACCAGGAGATAATTATGGCTACACCTTC.

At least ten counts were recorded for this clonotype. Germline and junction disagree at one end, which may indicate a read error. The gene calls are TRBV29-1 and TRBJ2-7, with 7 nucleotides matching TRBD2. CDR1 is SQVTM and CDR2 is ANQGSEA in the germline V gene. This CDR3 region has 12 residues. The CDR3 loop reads CSVDSSGPSPDF. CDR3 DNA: TGCAGCGTTGATTCTAGCGGCCCCTCGCCCGATTTC.